This is a list of T cell receptor beta chains from one sample in a study of regulatory T cells in long-lasting Graves disease. Via MiXCR, TCRdb re-called the multiplex PCR reads, giving one row per CDR3 protein. The repertoire holds 360,000 or so distinct CDR3 sequences, with approximately 16% as singletons. The data were also submitted as part of a second study, on T cells in Graves' hyperthyroidism and ophthalmopathy.

The sample consisted of peripheral blood mononuclear cells (PBMCs), taken at new diagnosis, from a patient treated with antithyroid drugs. All receptors come from a man in his forties or fifties with Graves disease. CDR3s include the opening cysteine and the closing phenylalanine or tryptophan. The order of the fields is clone size, CDR3 length, J gene, V gene, D gene, CDR3 DNA, CDR3 protein. The D gene is left open where the match is weak. Clone size is shown for a subset of rows, as once, few, many or a class of expanded clone.

many,15,TRBJ2-2,TRBV5-1,NA,TGCGCCAGCAGCTTGGGGTTCGGGTCCCCCGGGGAGCTGTTTTTT,CASSLGFGSPGELFF
many,13,TRBJ1-1,TRBV6-1,NA,TGTGCCAGCATGCGGGGGGTGAACACTGAAGCTTTCTTT,CASMRGVNTEAFF
many,16,TRBJ2-3,TRBV2,TRBD1,TGTGCCAGCAGTGTGCGCGGGACAGGGGCAACAGATACGCAGTATTTT,CASSVRGTGATDTQYF
many,17,TRBJ2-7,TRBV12-3/TRBV12-4,NA,TGTGCCAGCAGTTCCATAGCCGGGACACTGAGCTCCTACGAGCAGTACTTC,CASSSIAGTLSSYEQYF
NA,15,TRBJ2-2,TRBV7-2,TRBD2,TGTGCCAGCAGCCGTCCCGGGACTAAGTCCGGGGAGCTGTTTTTT,CASSRPGTKSGELFF
many,13,TRBJ1-2,TRBV28,NA,TGTGCCAGCACCCGCCGGGACGAATATGGCTACACCTTC,CASTRRDEYGYTF
few,14,TRBJ1-2,TRBV12-3/TRBV12-4,NA,TGTGCCAGCAGTTTAGTTCCGAGGAACTATGGCTACACCTTC,CASSLVPRNYGYTF
few,13,TRBJ1-2,TRBV2,TRBD1,TGTGCCAGCAGTGTACAGGGGGCAAGTGGCTACACCTTC,CASSVQGASGYTF
many,12,TRBJ2-1,TRBV12-3/TRBV12-4,NA,TGTGCCAGCAGTCCTACTCGGGCAAAGCAGTTCTTC,CASSPTRAKQFF
NA,15,TRBJ2-3,TRBV9,TRBD2,TGTGCCAGCAGCTCCGGGGGGGCCTGGGCAGATACGCAGTATTTT,CASSSGGAWADTQYF
NA,15,TRBJ2-1,TRBV7-3,NA,TGTGCCAGCAGCTCCTCACCGACGGGGGTCCGCGAGCAGTTCTTC,CASSSSPTGVREQFF
many,14,TRBJ2-7,TRBV5-1,NA,TGCGCCAGCAGCTCGACGCCACAGGAGGATGAGCAGTACTTC,CASSSTPQEDEQYF
few,18,TRBJ2-6,TRBV12-3/TRBV12-4,TRBD1,TGTGCCAGCAGTTCGATTAGGGACAGGGGATCTGGGGCCAACGTCCTGACTTTC,CASSSIRDRGSGANVLTF
NA,15,TRBJ1-2,TRBV2,TRBD1,TGTGCCAGCAGGCACAGGGGTTCCTCTAACTATGGCTACACCTTC,CASRHRGSSNYGYTF
NA,16,TRBJ2-5,TRBV20-1,NA,TGCAGTGCTAACAAGGCCCTAACGTGGTACCAAGAGACCCAGTACTTC,CSANKALTWYQETQYF
many,14,TRBJ2-7,TRBV30,TRBD1,TGTGCCTGGAACCTACCGGGACAGGCCTACGAGCAGTACTTC,CAWNLPGQAYEQYF
NA,13,TRBJ1-1,TRBV28,NA,TGTGCCAGCATCCACCGCCCGACACACGAAGCTTTCTTT,CASIHRPTHEAFF
many,16,TRBJ2-1,TRBV5-1,TRBD2,TGCGCCAGCAGCTTCTCCAGCGGGGGGGCCGATAGGGAGCAGTTCTTC,CASSFSSGGADREQFF
many,13,TRBJ2-5,TRBV20-1,NA,TGCAGTGCTAGTAGCAGAGGGTCAGAGACCCAGTACTTC,CSASSRGSETQYF
NA,14,TRBJ2-5,TRBV7-2,TRBD2,TGTGCCAGCAGCCGGCGAGCGGGGGCGCAGACCCAGTACTTC,CASSRRAGAQTQYF
NA,14,TRBJ2-2,TRBV5-1,NA,TGCGCCAGCAGCTTGGGACAGCTAGCCGGGGAGCTGTTTTTT,CASSLGQLAGELFF
NA,13,TRBJ1-1,TRBV15,NA,TGTGCCACCAGCAGAGAATTGTACACTGAAGCTTTCTTT,CATSRELYTEAFF